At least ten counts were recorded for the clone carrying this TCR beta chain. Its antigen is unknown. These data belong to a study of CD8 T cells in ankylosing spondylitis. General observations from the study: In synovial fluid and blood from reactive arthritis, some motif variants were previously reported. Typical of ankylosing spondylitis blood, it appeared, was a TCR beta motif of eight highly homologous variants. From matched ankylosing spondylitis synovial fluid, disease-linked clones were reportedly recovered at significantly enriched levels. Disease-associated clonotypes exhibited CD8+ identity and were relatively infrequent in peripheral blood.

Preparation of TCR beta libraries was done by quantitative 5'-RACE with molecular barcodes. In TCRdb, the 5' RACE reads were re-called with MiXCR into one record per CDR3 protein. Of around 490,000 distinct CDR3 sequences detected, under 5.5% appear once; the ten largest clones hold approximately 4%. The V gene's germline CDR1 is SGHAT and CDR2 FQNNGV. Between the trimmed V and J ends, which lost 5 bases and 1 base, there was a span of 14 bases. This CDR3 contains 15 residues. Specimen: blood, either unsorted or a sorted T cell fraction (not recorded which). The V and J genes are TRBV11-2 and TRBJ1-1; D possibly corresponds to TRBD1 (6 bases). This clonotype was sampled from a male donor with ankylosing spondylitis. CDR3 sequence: CASSPLRGENTEAFF. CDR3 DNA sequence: TGTGCCAGCAGCCCCCTCAGGGGCGAGAACACTGAAGCTTTCTTT. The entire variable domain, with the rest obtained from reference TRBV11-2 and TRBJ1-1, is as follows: EAGVAQSPRYKIIEKRQSVAFWCNPISGHATLYWYQQILGQGPKLLIQFQNNGVVDDSQLPKDRFSAERLKGVDSTLKIQPAKLEDSAVYLCASSPLRGENTEAFFGQGTRLTVV.